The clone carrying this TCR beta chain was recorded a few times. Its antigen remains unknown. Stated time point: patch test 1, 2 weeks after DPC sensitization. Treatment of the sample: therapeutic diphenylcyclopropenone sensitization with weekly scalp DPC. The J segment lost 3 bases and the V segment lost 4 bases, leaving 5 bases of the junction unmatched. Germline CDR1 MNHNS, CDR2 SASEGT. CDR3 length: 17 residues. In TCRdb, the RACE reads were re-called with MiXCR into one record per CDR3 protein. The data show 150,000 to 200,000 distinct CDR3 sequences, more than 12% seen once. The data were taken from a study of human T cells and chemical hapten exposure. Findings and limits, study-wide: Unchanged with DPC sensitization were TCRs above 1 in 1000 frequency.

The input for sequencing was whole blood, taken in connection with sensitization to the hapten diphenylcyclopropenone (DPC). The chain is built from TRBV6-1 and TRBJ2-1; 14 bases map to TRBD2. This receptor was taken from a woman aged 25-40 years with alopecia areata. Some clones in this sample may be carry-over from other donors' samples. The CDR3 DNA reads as TGTGCCAGCAGTGCCCTAGGGACTAGCGGGAGCTACAATGAGCAGTTCTTC. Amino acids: CASSALGTSGSYNEQFF.